The entry below gives a single T cell receptor beta chain sequence along with its context. Uncontrolled infection, other autoimmune disease, pregnancy or lactation led to exclusion. TCR beta CDR3 regions were amplified from RNA transcripts. Researchers ran a first-round RT-PCR on the TCR CDR3 using the HTBI primer set. TCRdb independently ran MiXCR on the multiplex PCR reads; one entry per CDR3 protein. Of some 50,000 distinct CDR3 sequences in the sample, about half were seen once. This sample stems from a study of T cells in Graves' hyperthyroidism and ophthalmopathy. CDR1 is SGHVS, CDR2 FQNEAQ, per germline. CDR3 length: 15 amino acids. Germline trimming cut 5 bases from V and 3 bases from J; bases unmatched to any gene: 5.

The rearrangement uses TRBV7-8 and TRBJ2-1; 9 bases align to TRBD2. Sequenced input: blood. The receptor was derived from a woman between 50 and 59 years old with Graves' ophthalmopathy. DNA of the CDR3: TGTGCCAGCAGCCCCGGACTAGCGAACTACAATGAGCAGTTCTTC. Its protein is CASSPGLANYNEQFF.